The text below deals with one TCR beta chain. The data were taken from a study of CD8 T cells in ankylosing spondylitis. There are 19 residues in the CDR3. V shed 0 bases, J shed 3 bases, and the junction held 13 bases outside the gene matches. Germline lookup yields CDR1 SGHRS and CDR2 YFSETQ. TCRdb re-called the 5' RACE reads with MiXCR, one entry per CDR3 protein. The sample holds 240,000 or so distinct CDR3 sequences; around 7.8% are singletons and the top ten take under 7.5%. The sample taken for sequencing was blood, either unsorted or a sorted T cell fraction (not recorded which). The chain couples TRBV5-1 to TRBJ2-7; 12 positions match TRBD2. The receptor was isolated from a male donor with ankylosing spondylitis or in good health (not recorded which). CDR3 sequence reads: CASSLAGTSGSPFLYEQYF. The CDR3 region has the DNA TGCGCCAGCAGCTTGGCCGGGACTAGCGGGTCCCCCTTTCTCTACGAGCAGTACTTC.